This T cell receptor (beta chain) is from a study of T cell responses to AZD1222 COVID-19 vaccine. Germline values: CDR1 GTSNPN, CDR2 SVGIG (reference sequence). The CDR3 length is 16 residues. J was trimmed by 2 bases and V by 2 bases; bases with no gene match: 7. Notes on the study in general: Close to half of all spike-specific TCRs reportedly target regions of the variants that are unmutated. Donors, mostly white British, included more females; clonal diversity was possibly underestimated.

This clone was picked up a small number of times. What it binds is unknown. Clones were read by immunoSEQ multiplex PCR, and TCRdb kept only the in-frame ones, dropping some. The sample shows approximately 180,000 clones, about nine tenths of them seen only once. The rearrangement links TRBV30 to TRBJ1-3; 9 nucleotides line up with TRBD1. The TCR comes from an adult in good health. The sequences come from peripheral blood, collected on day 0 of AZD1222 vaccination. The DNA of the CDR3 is TGTGCCTGGAGTTCTCTCCGACAGGGGGCTGGAAACACCATATATTTT. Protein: CAWSSLRQGAGNTIYF. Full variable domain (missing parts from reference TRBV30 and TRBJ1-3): SQTIHQWPATLVQPVGSPLSLECTVEGTSNPNLYWYRQAAGRGLQLLFYSVGIGQISSEVPQNLSASRPQDRQFILSSKKLLLSDSGFYLCAWSSLRQGAGNTIYFGEGSWLTVV.